The clone carrying this T cell receptor (beta chain) came up many times. The sample belongs to a study of response to subunit inactivated influenza vaccine. Germline CDR1 is SNHLY and CDR2 is FYNNEI. The CDR3 spans 14 residues. Trimming shortened V by 5 bases and J by 0 bases, and 9 bases separated the two germline ends. TCRdb itself ran the RT-PCR reads through MiXCR, one entry per CDR3 protein. The sample has around 710,000 distinct CDR3 sequences, around 13% seen once; the top ten hold 6.5% to 8.5%. Here the sequenced sample was PBMCs from blood, taken about 14 days before vaccination. The chain carries TRBV2 and TRBJ2-3; D uncertain. This sequence originates from a man aged 45-65 years who received an inactivated influenza vaccine. CDR3 nucleotide sequence: TGTGCCAGCAGTCAAGTAGCTAGCACAGATACGCAGTATTTT. It translates to CASSQVASTDTQYF.